A single sample is the source of the 24 T cell receptor beta chains below, sequenced in a study of identical twins. TCRdb reprocessed the 5' RACE reads via MiXCR and lists one record per CDR3 protein. The sample lists about 480,000 distinct CDR3 sequences; approximately 15% were seen once. These same data were also listed under a study on yellow fever vaccine responses in identical twins.

The source material was CD4+ T cells sorted from blood. These TCRs come from a woman aged 18-35 years in good health.

The gene calls are TRBV15 and TRBJ2-2; 7 bases fit TRBD2. The CDR3 consists of 17 residues. CDR1 LNHNV and CDR2 YYDKDF come from the germline V gene (reference sequence). The V segment lost 2 bases and the J segment 4 bases; nucleotides outside the gene matches: 10. In nucleotides, the CDR3 is TGTGCCACCAGCAGATACAGATCTAGCGGCGGCACCGGGGAGCTGTTTTTT. This sequence encodes CATSRYRSSGGTGELFF. Supplemented by reference TRBV15 and TRBJ2-2, the full variable domain reads DAMVIQNPRYQVTQFGKPVTLSCSQTLNHNVMYWYQQKSSQAPKLLFHYYDKDFNNEADTPDNFQSRRPNTSFCFLDIRSPGLGDTAMYLCATSRYRSSGGTGELFFGEGSRLTVL.

This clonotype was seen a handful of times. The chain joins TRBV7-2 to TRBJ2-7; 8 nucleotides line up with TRBD2. V shed 5 bases, J shed 3 bases, and the junction held 12 bases outside the gene matches. This CDR3 region has 16 residues. Germline V lookup: CDR1 SGHTA, CDR2 FQGNSA. The CDR3 nucleotides read TGTGCCAGCAGCCCCTGGAGGGTGCGGGAGGACTACGAGCAGTACTTC. It encodes CASSPWRVREDYEQYF.

The rearrangement links TRBV15 to TRBJ2-1; TRBD2 matches at 12 bases. Germline lookup yields CDR1 LNHNV and CDR2 YYDKDF (reference sequence). V was pared by 5 bases and J by 1 base, with 15 bases of the junction left unmatched. There are 20 residues in the CDR3. CDR3 amino acids: CATSAALAGGPERSYNEQFF. CDR3 bases: TGTGCCACCAGCGCCGCCCTAGCGGGAGGGCCAGAGAGGTCCTACAATGAGCAGTTCTTC. Complete variable domain (other parts from reference TRBV15 and TRBJ2-1): DAMVIQNPRYQVTQFGKPVTLSCSQTLNHNVMYWYQQKSSQAPKLLFHYYDKDFNNEADTPDNFQSRRPNTSFCFLDIRSPGLGDTAMYLCATSAALAGGPERSYNEQFFGPGTRLTVL.

There are many counts of this clonotype. This rearrangement joins TRBV29-1 to TRBJ2-2; D possibly corresponds to TRBD2 (5 bases). Germline CDR1 and CDR2: SQVTM and ANQGSEA. There are 11 residues in the CDR3. Trimming removed 7 bases from V and 5 bases from J, with 8 bases in between. The CDR3 loop is CSGRGTGELFF. DNA of the CDR3: TGCAGCGGCCGCGGGACCGGGGAGCTGTTTTTT.

This clonotype was observed a few times. The CDR3 sequence is CASSRSTGSPYEQYF. The CDR3 bases are TGTGCCAGCAGTCGATCGACCGGATCCCCCTACGAGCAGTACTTC. This chain joins TRBV2 and TRBJ2-7; D gene unclear. CDR3 length: 15 residues. Germline V gene data show CDR1 as SNHLY and CDR2 as FYNNEI. Trimming shortened V by 5 bases and J by 2 bases, and 16 bases separated the two germline ends.

This clonotype was counted ten times or more. The chain carries TRBV24-1 and TRBJ2-5; 13 nucleotides agree with TRBD2. This CDR3 comprises 16 residues. Trimming cost V 1 base and J 5 bases; bases outside gene matches: 3. Looked up from germline, CDR1 is KGHDR and CDR2 is SFDVKD. CDR3 region: CATSDFGLAGAETQYF. The CDR3 DNA follows: TGTGCCACCAGTGATTTCGGACTAGCGGGAGCGGAGACCCAGTACTTC.

The V call is TRBV28, the J call TRBJ2-5; 8 positions agree with TRBD1. The CDR3 is 14 amino acids. Germline-derived CDR1 and CDR2 are MDHEN and SYDVKM. The V gene end was trimmed by 6 bases and the J gene end by 3 bases; junction bases not matched to a gene: 6. The CDR3 DNA is TGTGCCAGCAGGTATTACAGGGGGGAAGAGACCCAGTACTTC. Translation gives CASRYYRGEETQYF.

About this clonotype itself: The junction departs from germline at one end; a sequencing error may be responsible. This chain's CDR3 is CACSQGGTPVYTQYF. As DNA, the CDR3 is TGTGCCTGCAGCCAAGGCGGGACTCCTGTTTATACGCAGTATTTT. V and J are TRBV3-1 and TRBJ2-3, with a possible D match to TRBD2 (6 bases). There are 15 residues in the CDR3. Germline V gives CDR1 LGHDT, CDR2 YNNKEL (reference sequence).

The V call is TRBV7-2, the J call TRBJ2-5; D might be TRBD2 (6 bases). Germline V CDR1 and CDR2: SGHTA, FQGNSA. Trimming took 3 bases from V and 1 from J, leaving 9 bases between them. The CDR3 spans 14 residues. The CDR3 loop is CASSFRLVQETQYF. In DNA form, the CDR3 reads TGTGCCAGCAGCTTCCGACTAGTCCAAGAGACCCAGTACTTC. Looking up the rest from reference TRBV7-2 and TRBJ2-5 gives the full variable domain: GAGVSQSPSNKVTEKGKDVELRCDPISGHTALYWYRQSLGQGLEFLIYFQGNSAPDKSGLPSDRFSAERTGGSVSTLTIQRTQQEDSAVYLCASSFRLVQETQYFGPGTRLLVL.

This sequence joins TRBV28 and TRBJ2-3; 7 nucleotides match TRBD2. This CDR3 comprises 17 residues. Germline CDR1 MDHEN, CDR2 SYDVKM. V lost 8 bases and J lost 5; bases outside the gene matches: 19. The CDR3 sequence is CASEGLSGEDEGDTQYF. CDR3 DNA sequence: TGTGCCAGCGAGGGGTTGAGCGGGGAGGATGAGGGAGATACGCAGTATTTT.

The genes are TRBV30 and TRBJ2-3, with 10 positions matching TRBD2. With V trimmed by 0 bases and J by 2 bases, 5 bases remained unmatched. The CDR3 sequence is 16 residues long. Germline V lookup: CDR1 GTSNPN, CDR2 SVGIG (reference sequence). The CDR3 loop is CAWSVALAGYTDTQYF. The DNA of the CDR3 is TGTGCCTGGAGTGTAGCACTAGCGGGGTACACAGATACGCAGTATTTT.

The chain joins TRBV12-3 or TRBV12-4 to TRBJ1-5; TRBD1 might be the D (5 bases). CDR3 length equals 13 residues. The V end lost 6 bases, the J end lost 4 bases, and 10 bases lay between the germline ends. Here the CDR3 DNA reads TGTGCCAGCAGAAGGGACGGGAATCAGCCCCAGCATTTT. Residues: CASRRDGNQPQHF.

The gene calls are TRBV9 and TRBJ2-5, with 8 bases that match TRBD2. The CDR3 sequence is 15 residues long. From germline, CDR1 is SGDLS and CDR2 YYNGEE. Trimming cost V 4 bases and J 4 bases; bases outside gene matches: 9. The CDR3 spells CASSNAGGGRETQYF. Written as DNA, the CDR3 is TGTGCCAGCAGCAACGCGGGCGGGGGGAGAGAGACCCAGTACTTC.

This clonotype showed up just a few times. This chain connects TRBV10-3 to TRBJ1-6; possible D gene TRBD1, 5 bases. Trimming shortened V by 3 bases and J by 9 bases, and 12 bases separated the two germline ends. The germline CDR1 and CDR2 sequences are ENHRY and SYGVKD. The CDR3 spans 14 residues. CDR3 DNA: TGTGCCATCAGTGACGGCAGGGATACTTCACCCCTCCACTTT. It codes for CAISDGRDTSPLHF.

The DNA for the CDR3 is TGTGCCAGCAGTGAGTCTACGGTCAATGAGCAGTTCTTC. Amino acid sequence: CASSESTVNEQFF. The rearrangement uses TRBV2 and TRBJ2-1; D remains ambiguous. V was shortened by 3 bases and J by 6 bases, with 9 bases between the two germline ends. Per the germline V gene, CDR1 is SNHLY and CDR2 is FYNNEI. The CDR3 spans 13 residues.

This clonotype was recorded a few times. V and J are TRBV7-8 and TRBJ2-5; weak D call: TRBD2 (5 bases). CDR1 is SGHVS and CDR2 is FQNEAQ in the germline V gene. This CDR3 is built from 13 residues. V dropped 2 bases and J dropped 5 bases, with 9 bases sitting between them. CDR3 bases: TGTGCCAGCAGCTTACCGGGGATGGAGACCCAGTACTTC. Residues: CASSLPGMETQYF.

This clonotype has only a few counts. This chain links TRBV7-2 with TRBJ2-2; D is uncertain. V was pared by 4 bases and J by 3 bases, with 9 bases between. The CDR3 contains 14 residues. Per the germline V gene, CDR1 is SGHTA and CDR2 is FQGNSA. The CDR3 DNA follows: TGTGCCAGCAGCTCCATTTTATACACCGGGGAGCTGTTTTTT. It yields the protein CASSSILYTGELFF.

This clonotype was observed a handful of times. This chain uses TRBV4-1 with TRBJ2-3; D tentatively reads TRBD1 or TRBD2 (5 bases each). The V gene's germline CDR1 is MGHRA and CDR2 YSYEKL. The V end lost 0 bases, the J end lost 4 bases, and 14 bases lay between the germline ends. The CDR3 length is 16 residues. CDR3 loop: CASSQDTGAVADTQYF. CDR3 nucleotides: TGCGCCAGCAGCCAAGATACCGGGGCTGTGGCAGATACGCAGTATTTT.

CDR3 in DNA: TGTGCCATCAGACCCGATAGCAATGAGCAGTTCTTC. Encoded protein: CAIRPDSNEQFF. This rearrangement joins TRBV10-3 to TRBJ2-1; D gene unclear. CDR3 length equals 12 residues. V lost 6 bases, J lost 6 bases, and 9 bases lay in between. Germline assignment: CDR1 ENHRY and CDR2 SYGVKD.

This clonotype has a handful of counts. The rearrangement links TRBV11-1 to TRBJ2-1; tentative D call: TRBD2 (6 bases). The length of the CDR3 is 19 residues. The V end was cut by 0 bases, the J end by 2 bases, with 20 bases between. The germline V gene has CDR1 SGHAT and CDR2 FQDESV (reference sequence). The CDR3 protein is CASSLARLAQDPTYNEQFF. The CDR3, as DNA: TGTGCCAGCAGCTTAGCACGGCTAGCGCAAGACCCTACCTACAATGAGCAGTTCTTC.

This chain joins TRBV19 and TRBJ1-2; D is unclear. The CDR3 has 12 residues. The germline V gene has CDR1 LNHDA and CDR2 SQIVND (reference sequence). V lost 2 bases and J 2 bases, leaving 3 bases between the germline ends. CDR3 nucleotides: TGTGCCAGTAGTATAATAAACTATGGCTACACCTTC. Protein product: CASSIINYGYTF.

The J gene is TRBJ2-7, the V gene TRBV20-1, with D uncertain. CDR3 length: 14 amino acids. Germline V gene sequence: CDR1 DFQATT, CDR2 SNEGSKA (reference sequence). Deletions cut 4 bases from V and 2 bases from J, with 15 bases between. CDR3 protein: CSATGDLLTYEQYF. CDR3 nucleotide sequence: TGCAGTGCTACAGGAGACCTTTTGACCTACGAGCAGTACTTC.

This clonotype has only a few counts. The chain combines TRBV24-1 with TRBJ2-7; possibly TRBD1 or TRBD2 for D (5 bases each). The CDR3 has 15 amino acids. The germline V and J ends were trimmed by 3 bases and 7 bases, with 18 bases remaining between them. CDR1 KGHDR and CDR2 SFDVKD come from the germline V gene. Written as DNA, the CDR3 is TGTGCCACCAGTGATCCGGGACGCACCCTCGGTGAGCAGTACTTC. This encodes CATSDPGRTLGEQYF.

Only a few counts were recorded for this clonotype. The genes are TRBV20-1 and TRBJ2-7; 10 bases are shared with TRBD2. The germline V gene encodes CDR1 DFQATT and CDR2 SNEGSKA (reference sequence). The CDR3 extends over 15 amino acids. With 6 bases clipped from V and 2 bases from J, the junction kept 10 bases outside the gene matches. This CDR3 is CSALIAGGPPYEQYF. Written as DNA, the CDR3 is TGCAGTGCCTTGATAGCGGGAGGTCCCCCCTACGAGCAGTACTTC.